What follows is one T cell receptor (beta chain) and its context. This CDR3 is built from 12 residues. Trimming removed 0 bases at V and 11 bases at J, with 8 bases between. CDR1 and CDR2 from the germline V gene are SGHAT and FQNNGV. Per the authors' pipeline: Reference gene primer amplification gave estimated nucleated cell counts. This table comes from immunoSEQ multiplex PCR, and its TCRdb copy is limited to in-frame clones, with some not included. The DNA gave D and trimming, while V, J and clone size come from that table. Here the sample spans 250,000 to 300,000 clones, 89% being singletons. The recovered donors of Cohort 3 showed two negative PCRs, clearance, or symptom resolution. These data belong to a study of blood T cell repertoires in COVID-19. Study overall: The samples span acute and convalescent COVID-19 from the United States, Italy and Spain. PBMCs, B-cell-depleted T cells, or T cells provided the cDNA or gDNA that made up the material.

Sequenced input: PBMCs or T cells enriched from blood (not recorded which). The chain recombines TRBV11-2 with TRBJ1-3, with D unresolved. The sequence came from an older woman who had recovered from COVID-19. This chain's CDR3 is CASSLDPRAIYF. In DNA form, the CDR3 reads TGTGCCAGCAGCTTAGATCCGCGGGCCATATATTTT.